Each of the 32 T cell receptor beta chains below was sequenced from the same sample in a study of CD8 T cells in ankylosing spondylitis. Whole-study results and caveats: A TCR beta motif of about 8 highly homologous variants appeared characteristic of ankylosing spondylitis blood.

Each CDR3 protein is one row after TCRdb ran MiXCR on the 5' RACE reads. Counted here are over 400,000 distinct CDR3 sequences, 20% to 30% occurring once; the ten biggest clones make up under 0.9%. Which antigens these TCRs recognize remains unknown. The sample comprised blood, either unsorted or a sorted T cell fraction (not recorded which). These receptors were obtained from a male donor with ankylosing spondylitis.

V and J are TRBV7-9 and TRBJ1-4; TRBD1 is a possible D gene (5 bases). This CDR3 is 15 amino acids long. Germline lookup yields CDR1 SEHNR and CDR2 FQNEAQ (reference sequence). Trimming took 5 bases from V and 8 from J, leaving 18 bases between them. CDR3 in DNA: TGTGCCAGCAGCATCGGGGACCGACTAGAGGAAAAACTGTTTTTT. Its protein product is CASSIGDRLEEKLFF.

This clonotype has just a few counts. The rearrangement joins TRBV20-1 to TRBJ2-5, with a weak D call TRBD2 (6 bases). With 5 bases removed from V and 9 bases from J, the gap between germline ends came to 19 bases. Germline CDR1 and CDR2: DFQATT and SNEGSKA (reference sequence). This CDR3 region has 13 residues. The CDR3 nucleotides read TGCAGTGCTCAATTAGCGGATCCCGGGTCCCAGTACTTC. Translation gives CSAQLADPGSQYF.

The chain couples TRBV12-3 or TRBV12-4 to TRBJ2-2; possibly TRBD2 for D (6 bases). The CDR3 is 13 residues long. Trimming stripped 6 bases from V and 6 bases from J, with 11 bases between. CDR3 residues: CASRAGLAGELFF. In DNA form, the CDR3 reads TGTGCCAGCAGGGCGGGATTGGCCGGGGAGCTGTTTTTT.

V gene TRBV5-1 combines with J gene TRBJ2-2; 11 bases agree with TRBD2. Germline assignment: CDR1 SGHRS and CDR2 YFSETQ. J was trimmed by 1 base and V by 0 bases; bases with no gene match: 2. The CDR3 has 17 residues. This CDR3 is CASSLDGTSGNTGELFF. In nucleotides, the CDR3 is TGCGCCAGCAGCTTGGACGGGACTAGCGGGAACACCGGGGAGCTGTTTTTT.

This clonotype was seen more than once but under ten times. The chain carries TRBV29-1 and TRBJ2-7; TRBD1 is a possible D gene (7 bases). The CDR3 runs 14 residues. V was cut by 6 bases and J by 7 bases, with 22 bases left in between. Germline loops: CDR1 SQVTM, CDR2 ANQGSEA. The CDR3 DNA follows: TGCAGCGTCCTACTGATAACAGGGGCGGGGGAGCAGTACTTC. Protein sequence: CSVLLITGAGEQYF.

This clonotype was observed at least ten times. This chain links TRBV12-3 or TRBV12-4 with TRBJ2-3, with 7 nucleotides matching TRBD2. The CDR3 has 12 amino acids. The V gene end was trimmed by 6 bases and the J gene end by 5 bases; junction bases not matched to a gene: 2. The CDR3 DNA reads as TGTGCCAGCAGCCCGGGGGGAGATACGCAGTATTTT. Its translation: CASSPGGDTQYF.

This clonotype was seen at least ten times. The chain's CDR3 is CASSWAGPDTQYF. CDR3 sequence (DNA): TGTGCCAGCAGTTGGGCCGGCCCAGATACGCAGTATTTT. The chain carries TRBV12-3 or TRBV12-4 and TRBJ2-3; D gene uncertain. Trimming shortened V by 4 bases and J by 4 bases, and 9 bases separated the two germline ends. CDR3 size: 13 residues.

V is TRBV6-1 and J is TRBJ1-5; D call uncertain. V lost 2 bases and J lost 6, with 8 bases in between. The CDR3 sequence is 13 residues long. Germline V gene lookup returns CDR1 MNHNS and CDR2 SASEGT. The CDR3 sequence: CASSESGFQPQHF. The DNA for the CDR3 is TGTGCCAGCAGTGAAAGTGGTTTTCAGCCCCAGCATTTT.

The chain recombines TRBV5-1 with TRBJ2-2, with 9 nucleotides matching TRBD1. The V segment lost 4 bases and the J segment 6 bases; nucleotides outside the gene matches: 7. Germline V CDR1 and CDR2: SGHRS, YFSETQ. This CDR3 contains 15 residues. CDR3: CASSGGTGRAGELFF. Written as DNA, the CDR3 is TGCGCCAGCAGCGGCGGGACAGGGCGGGCCGGGGAGCTGTTTTTT.

The rearrangement joins TRBV20-1 to TRBJ2-5; D perhaps matches TRBD2 (6 bases). The CDR3 is 15 residues long. Trimming took off 4 bases at V and 1 base at J, with 16 bases between the two ends. The germline V gene encodes CDR1 DFQATT and CDR2 SNEGSKA (reference sequence). The CDR3, as DNA: TGCAGTGCTACCCGGGACTCCAGAGGCCAAGAGACCCAGTACTTC. This sequence encodes CSATRDSRGQETQYF.

The genes are TRBV18 and TRBJ2-3; 10 bases are a match to TRBD2. The V gene end was trimmed by 1 base and the J gene end by 13 bases; junction bases not matched to a gene: 8. The CDR3 runs to 14 residues. Germline CDR1 reads KGHSH; CDR2 reads LQKENI. The CDR3 region has the DNA TGTGCCAGCTCACCACAGTATCTAGCGGGAGAGGAGTATTTT. Its translation: CASSPQYLAGEEYF.

As to this clonotype: One end of the junction varies from germline; a read error may be responsible. The rearrangement links TRBV20-1 to TRBJ2-3; 8 nucleotides line up with TRBD2. In germline, CDR1 is DFQATT, CDR2 SNEGSKA (reference sequence). This CDR3 has 16 residues. CDR3 sequence: CSAPLSGAVSIDTQYF. CDR3 DNA: TGCAGTGCCCCTCTTAGCGGGGCAGTGAGCATAGATACGCAGTATTTT.

This clonotype was detected a few times. The chain has TRBV5-1 and TRBJ2-3; 9 nucleotides match TRBD1. Germline V gene lookup returns CDR1 SGHRS and CDR2 YFSETQ. This CDR3 has 14 residues. V lost 4 bases and J lost 5; bases outside the gene matches: 5. The CDR3 region is CASSPVTGGDTQYF. The CDR3 DNA reads TGCGCCAGCAGCCCGGTGACAGGGGGAGATACGCAGTATTTT.

The rearrangement links TRBV25-1 to TRBJ2-7, with 12 bases aligning to TRBD2. The CDR3 covers 14 residues. Trimming at V came to 5 bases and at J to 5 bases, leaving 4 bases not matched to a gene. Germline CDR1 and CDR2: MGHDK and SYGVNS. CDR3 amino acids: CASSSTSGSDEQYF. CDR3 coding DNA: TGTGCCAGCAGTTCGACTAGCGGGAGCGACGAGCAGTACTTC.

The chain recombines TRBV7-8 with TRBJ2-1; 8 bases agree with TRBD2. The ends lost 1 base at V and 8 bases at J; junction bases unmatched: 7. In germline, CDR1 is SGHVS, CDR2 FQNEAQ. This CDR3 comprises 15 residues. CDR3 region: CASSLGQRERDEQFF. For the CDR3, the DNA is TGTGCCAGCAGCTTAGGGCAGCGGGAGAGGGATGAGCAGTTCTTC.

In this sample, this clonotype turned up a few times. The chain carries TRBV7-2 and TRBJ2-2; D is uncertain. The CDR3 has 12 residues. V was trimmed by 5 bases and J by 8 bases, leaving 9 bases between them. Germline lookup yields CDR1 SGHTA and CDR2 FQGNSA. The CDR3 loop is CASSQPLGELFF. The CDR3 DNA follows: TGTGCCAGCAGCCAGCCGTTGGGGGAGCTGTTTTTT.

The J gene is TRBJ2-1, the V gene TRBV3-1, with a tentative D call TRBD1 (6 bases). Deletions cut 3 bases from V and 9 bases from J, with 9 bases between. Germline-derived CDR1 and CDR2 are LGHDT and YNNKEL (reference sequence). This CDR3 contains 12 residues. The CDR3 DNA reads TGTGCCAGCAGCCACCCCAGGGGTGAGCAGTTCTTC. It yields the protein CASSHPRGEQFF.

The rearrangement joins TRBV6-5 to TRBJ1-6; D uncertain. The germline CDR1 and CDR2 sequences are MNHEY and SVGAGI. The V gene lost 4 bases and the J gene lost 10 bases, with 17 bases spanning the gap. There are 15 residues in the CDR3. Written as DNA, the CDR3 is TGTGCCAGCAGTTCCGTTGGTGCGCGAGACTCACCCCTCCACTTT. As protein: CASSSVGARDSPLHF.

The chain joins TRBV6-1 to TRBJ2-5; the match to TRBD2 covers 13 bases. V shed 6 bases and J 7 bases; nucleotides not matched to a gene: 8. The germline V gene encodes CDR1 MNHNS and CDR2 SASEGT. CDR3 length equals 15 residues. CDR3 nucleotides: TGTGCCAGCAGCCAGGGACTAGCGGGATTTTTGACCCAGTACTTC. Amino acid sequence: CASSQGLAGFLTQYF.

This sequence joins TRBV25-1 and TRBJ2-3; D not resolved. Trimming took off 3 bases at V and 4 bases at J, with 8 bases between the two ends. This CDR3 contains 13 residues. Germline V CDR1 and CDR2: MGHDK, SYGVNS. The CDR3 sequence: CASSDSLADTQYF. CDR3 DNA sequence: TGTGCCAGCAGTGACTCCCTGGCAGATACGCAGTATTTT.

This clonotype was counted between two and nine times. One end of the junction does not line up with germline, which may come from a read error. J is TRBJ1-4 and V is TRBV12-3 or TRBV12-4, with D uncertain. The CDR3 spans 14 residues. The CDR3 DNA reads TGTGCCAGCAGTTTGGAGCAGTCTAATAAAAAACTGTTTTTT. This encodes CASSLEQSNKKLFF.

This clonotype has at least ten counts. The chain joins TRBV7-2 to TRBJ2-1, with D possibly called TRBD1 or TRBD2 (7 bases each). The CDR3 length is 14 residues. Trimming pared 8 bases from V and 3 bases from J, leaving 14 bases between. In germline, CDR1 is SGHTA, CDR2 FQGNSA. The CDR3 nucleotides read TGTGCCAGCCAGGGGGGGGGAGTCTACAATGAGCAGTTCTTC. Translated, it gives CASQGGGVYNEQFF.

This clonotype was counted between two and nine times. One junction end does not reproduce the germline sequence, and a read error may be involved. This chain connects TRBV5-1 to TRBJ2-1; D unresolved. The CDR3 has 11 amino acids. Germline V gives CDR1 SGHRS, CDR2 YFSETQ. This CDR3 reads CASSLGYEQFF. Here the CDR3 DNA reads TGTGCCAGCAGCCTAGGTTATGAGCAGTTCTTC.

V and J are TRBV11-2 and TRBJ2-7, with TRBD1 identical over 7 bases. V trimming: 5 bases; J trimming: 2 bases; junction bases outside the gene matches: 6. Germline V gene data show CDR1 as SGHAT and CDR2 as FQNNGV. CDR3 length: 14 amino acids. CDR3 amino acids: CASSLYRGAYEQYV. CDR3 DNA sequence: TGTGCCAGCAGCCTATACAGGGGCGCCTACGAGCAGTACGTC.

The CDR3 bases are TGTGCCTGGAGCAGAACCGGGCTAGGGGGCGATGAGCAGTTCTTC. Translated: CAWSRTGLGGDEQFF. J is TRBJ2-1 and V is TRBV30; TRBD1 matches 7 bases. The CDR3 is made up of 15 amino acids. Germline-derived CDR1 and CDR2 are GTSNPN and SVGIG (reference sequence). Trimming took 3 bases from V and 8 from J; bases not matched to a gene: 13. Combining the CDR3 with reference TRBV30 and TRBJ2-1 gives the whole variable domain SQTIHQWPATLVQPVGSPLSLECTVEGTSNPNLYWYRQAAGRGLQLLFYSVGIGQISSEVPQNLSASRPQDRQFILSSKKLLLSDSGFYLCAWSRTGLGGDEQFFGPGTRLTVL.

The chain joins TRBV24-1 to TRBJ2-1, with 12 positions matching TRBD2. The V segment lost 4 bases and the J segment 5 bases; nucleotides outside the gene matches: 5. This CDR3 region has 16 residues. The germline V gene has CDR1 KGHDR and CDR2 SFDVKD. CDR3 coding DNA: TGTGCCACCAGTGACCCCGGGACTAGCGGGCACAATGAGCAGTTCTTC. Translation: CATSDPGTSGHNEQFF.

Remarks on this clonotype: Germline is not matched at one junction end, which may reflect a read error. The chain employs TRBV20-1 and TRBJ2-5; the match to TRBD2 covers 7 bases. CDR1 and CDR2 (germline): DFQATT, SNEGSKA (reference sequence). This CDR3 has 14 residues. CDR3 loop: CSARGGRAGETQYF. CDR3 sequence (DNA): TGCAGTGCAAGAGGTGGGAGGGCCGGGGAGACCCAGTACTTC.

V is TRBV7-9 and J is TRBJ1-2; D gene ambiguous. The CDR3 consists of 11 residues. Germline V CDR1 and CDR2: SEHNR, FQNEAQ (reference sequence). V was cut by 1 base and J by 14 bases, with 11 bases left in between. DNA of the CDR3: TGTGCCAGCAGCTTAGAGGAACCTCCGACCTTC. Translation: CASSLEEPPTF.

This clonotype was seen only a few times. The rearrangement links TRBV10-3 to TRBJ2-1, with 9 bases identical to TRBD2. The CDR3 extends over 16 amino acids. Germline loops: CDR1 ENHRY, CDR2 SYGVKD. V was pared by 4 bases and J by 1 base, with 5 bases of the junction left unmatched. The CDR3 nucleotides are TGTGCCATCAGTGCAACTAGCGGGCGGTCCTACAATGAGCAGTTCTTC. Protein: CAISATSGRSYNEQFF.

This sequence joins TRBV6-1 and TRBJ2-2; possible D gene TRBD2, 5 bases. CDR3 length: 14 amino acids. Looked up from germline, CDR1 is MNHNS and CDR2 is SASEGT. Deletions cut 4 bases from V and 1 base from J, with 7 bases between. CDR3: CASSALENTGELFF. The DNA of the CDR3 is TGTGCCAGCAGTGCACTAGAGAACACCGGGGAGCTGTTTTTT.

The table lists this clonotype with a few counts. The V gene is TRBV4-2, the J gene TRBJ2-3; TRBD2 aligns across 8 bases. With V trimmed by 2 bases and J by 4 bases, 5 bases remained unmatched. This CDR3 is 15 amino acids long. Germline V gene lookup returns CDR1 LGHNA and CDR2 YNFKEQ. The CDR3 region is CASSQTGGNPDTQYF. CDR3 nucleotides: TGTGCCAGCAGCCAAACGGGAGGGAACCCAGATACGCAGTATTTT.

This clonotype was observed a handful of times. This chain uses TRBV12-3 or TRBV12-4 with TRBJ2-1; D gene uncertain. The germline V and J ends were trimmed by 5 bases and 1 base, with 3 bases remaining between them. The CDR3 totals 12 residues. CDR3 DNA: TGTGCCAGCAGTGGTTCCTACAATGAGCAGTTCTTC. Amino acid sequence: CASSGSYNEQFF.